These 10 T cell receptor beta chains share one sample of origin, sequenced in a study of CD4 T cells in relation to SARS-CoV-2 and coronaviruses. The unexposed donors gave CD4+ T cells in about 2011-2018, prior to COVID-19. Profiling relied on immunoSEQ multiplex PCR, and the TCRdb table lists in-frame clones only, not all of them. The sample includes 55,000 to 75,000 clones, about 89% of them seen just once. Material: memory CD4+ T cells from PBMCs. The receptors derive from a human donor in good health.

This chain uses TRBV2 with TRBJ2-3; D remains ambiguous. Germline V gene sequence: CDR1 SNHLY, CDR2 FYNNEI. The CDR3 runs 12 residues. Trimming shortened V by 1 base and J by 7 bases, and 6 bases separated the two germline ends. The CDR3 region has the DNA TGTGCCAGCAGTGAAGAGCTGCATACGCAGTATTTT. It is translated as CASSEELHTQYF. The variable domain in full, with the rest retrieved from reference TRBV2 and TRBJ2-3, is EPEVTQTPSHQVTQMGQEVILRCVPISNHLYFYWYRQILGQKVEFLVSFYNNEISEKSEIFDDQFSVERPDGSNFTLKIRSTKLEDSAMYFCASSEELHTQYFGPGTRLTVL.

The gene calls are TRBV29-1 and TRBJ2-6, with a tentative D call TRBD2 (5 bases). V lost 2 bases and J lost 3, with 8 bases in between. This CDR3 has 14 residues. Germline V CDR1 and CDR2: SQVTM, ANQGSEA. CDR3 bases: TGCAGCGTTGAAAGAGGGAGTGGGGCCAACGTCCTGACTTTC. Translated, it gives CSVERGSGANVLTF. The variable domain in full, with the rest retrieved from reference TRBV29-1 and TRBJ2-6, is SAVISQKPSRDICQRGTSLTIQCQVDSQVTMMFWYRQQPGQSLTLIATANQGSEATYESGFVIDKFPISRPNLTFSTLTVSNMSPEDSSIYLCSVERGSGANVLTFGAGSRLTVL.

The chain is built from TRBV5-6 and TRBJ2-7; TRBD2 matches at 11 bases. V shed 3 bases, J shed 0 bases, and the junction held 2 bases outside the gene matches. The germline V gene has CDR1 SGHDT and CDR2 YYEEEE. This CDR3 comprises 15 residues. CDR3 DNA: TGTGCCAGCAGCTATGGGACTAGCGGCTCCTACGAGCAGTACTTC. Protein product: CASSYGTSGSYEQYF.

The chain links TRBV19 to TRBJ2-7, with D possibly being TRBD1 (5 bases). Trimming left V 5 bases short and J 7 bases short, with 9 bases between. This CDR3 has 11 residues. Germline assignment: CDR1 LNHDA and CDR2 SQIVND (reference sequence). CDR3 protein: CASSADSEQYF. CDR3 in DNA: TGTGCCAGTAGTGCAGACAGTGAGCAGTACTTC.

Comments on this clone: At the DNA level, this CDR3 is encoded by other sequences in the same sample as well. Here the CDR3 reads CASSPGLNTEAFF. The CDR3 coding sequence is TGTGCCAGCTCACCAGGGTTGAACACTGAAGCTTTCTTT. The V call is TRBV18, the J call TRBJ1-1; D remains ambiguous. This CDR3 has 13 amino acids. V shed 2 bases and J shed 0 bases, with 4 bases lying between them. Looked up from germline, CDR1 is KGHSH and CDR2 is LQKENI.

This sequence joins TRBV5-6 and TRBJ1-2, with D possibly TRBD1 on 5 matching bases. Germline loops: CDR1 SGHDT, CDR2 YYEEEE. This CDR3 comprises 14 residues. Trimming took 1 base from V and 3 from J, leaving 10 bases between them. The CDR3: CASSLPGQDYGYTF. CDR3 nucleotide sequence: TGTGCCAGCAGCTTGCCAGGGCAGGACTATGGCTACACCTTC.

The rearrangement links TRBV28 to TRBJ2-7; a weak D match, TRBD2 (7 bases). V gave up 10 bases and J gave up 0 bases, with 16 bases separating them. Germline CDR1 is MDHEN and CDR2 is SYDVKM. The CDR3 is 14 residues long. Here the CDR3 reads CATGGRAISYEQYF. Written as DNA, the CDR3 is TGTGCCACCGGGGGGCGGGCGATCTCCTACGAGCAGTACTTC.

The J gene is TRBJ2-5, the V gene TRBV24-1; the D is unclear. V lost 3 bases, J lost 4 bases, and 14 bases lay in between. CDR3 length: 15 amino acids. Germline-derived CDR1 and CDR2 are KGHDR and SFDVKD. CDR3 residues: CATSDTRTLPETQYF. CDR3 DNA sequence: TGTGCCACCAGTGATACCCGGACCTTACCAGAGACCCAGTACTTC.

The genes are TRBV4-1 and TRBJ1-2; possible D gene TRBD1, 6 bases. Per the germline V gene, CDR1 is MGHRA and CDR2 is YSYEKL. Trimming removed 4 bases at V and 2 bases at J, with 11 bases between. This CDR3 contains 14 residues. This chain's CDR3 is CASSPQGGNYGYTF. The DNA of the CDR3 is TGCGCCAGCAGCCCCCAAGGGGGGAACTATGGCTACACCTTC.

In this sample, this clone turned up a few times. V gene TRBV7-9 combines with J gene TRBJ2-7; 9 bases map to TRBD1. V gave up 3 bases and J gave up 5 bases; unmatched junction bases: 5. The CDR3 consists of 14 residues. Looked up from germline, CDR1 is SEHNR and CDR2 is FQNEAQ (reference sequence). The CDR3 bases are TGTGCCAGCAGCTTGGACAGGGGAATGCACGAGCAGTACTTC. Protein product: CASSLDRGMHEQYF.